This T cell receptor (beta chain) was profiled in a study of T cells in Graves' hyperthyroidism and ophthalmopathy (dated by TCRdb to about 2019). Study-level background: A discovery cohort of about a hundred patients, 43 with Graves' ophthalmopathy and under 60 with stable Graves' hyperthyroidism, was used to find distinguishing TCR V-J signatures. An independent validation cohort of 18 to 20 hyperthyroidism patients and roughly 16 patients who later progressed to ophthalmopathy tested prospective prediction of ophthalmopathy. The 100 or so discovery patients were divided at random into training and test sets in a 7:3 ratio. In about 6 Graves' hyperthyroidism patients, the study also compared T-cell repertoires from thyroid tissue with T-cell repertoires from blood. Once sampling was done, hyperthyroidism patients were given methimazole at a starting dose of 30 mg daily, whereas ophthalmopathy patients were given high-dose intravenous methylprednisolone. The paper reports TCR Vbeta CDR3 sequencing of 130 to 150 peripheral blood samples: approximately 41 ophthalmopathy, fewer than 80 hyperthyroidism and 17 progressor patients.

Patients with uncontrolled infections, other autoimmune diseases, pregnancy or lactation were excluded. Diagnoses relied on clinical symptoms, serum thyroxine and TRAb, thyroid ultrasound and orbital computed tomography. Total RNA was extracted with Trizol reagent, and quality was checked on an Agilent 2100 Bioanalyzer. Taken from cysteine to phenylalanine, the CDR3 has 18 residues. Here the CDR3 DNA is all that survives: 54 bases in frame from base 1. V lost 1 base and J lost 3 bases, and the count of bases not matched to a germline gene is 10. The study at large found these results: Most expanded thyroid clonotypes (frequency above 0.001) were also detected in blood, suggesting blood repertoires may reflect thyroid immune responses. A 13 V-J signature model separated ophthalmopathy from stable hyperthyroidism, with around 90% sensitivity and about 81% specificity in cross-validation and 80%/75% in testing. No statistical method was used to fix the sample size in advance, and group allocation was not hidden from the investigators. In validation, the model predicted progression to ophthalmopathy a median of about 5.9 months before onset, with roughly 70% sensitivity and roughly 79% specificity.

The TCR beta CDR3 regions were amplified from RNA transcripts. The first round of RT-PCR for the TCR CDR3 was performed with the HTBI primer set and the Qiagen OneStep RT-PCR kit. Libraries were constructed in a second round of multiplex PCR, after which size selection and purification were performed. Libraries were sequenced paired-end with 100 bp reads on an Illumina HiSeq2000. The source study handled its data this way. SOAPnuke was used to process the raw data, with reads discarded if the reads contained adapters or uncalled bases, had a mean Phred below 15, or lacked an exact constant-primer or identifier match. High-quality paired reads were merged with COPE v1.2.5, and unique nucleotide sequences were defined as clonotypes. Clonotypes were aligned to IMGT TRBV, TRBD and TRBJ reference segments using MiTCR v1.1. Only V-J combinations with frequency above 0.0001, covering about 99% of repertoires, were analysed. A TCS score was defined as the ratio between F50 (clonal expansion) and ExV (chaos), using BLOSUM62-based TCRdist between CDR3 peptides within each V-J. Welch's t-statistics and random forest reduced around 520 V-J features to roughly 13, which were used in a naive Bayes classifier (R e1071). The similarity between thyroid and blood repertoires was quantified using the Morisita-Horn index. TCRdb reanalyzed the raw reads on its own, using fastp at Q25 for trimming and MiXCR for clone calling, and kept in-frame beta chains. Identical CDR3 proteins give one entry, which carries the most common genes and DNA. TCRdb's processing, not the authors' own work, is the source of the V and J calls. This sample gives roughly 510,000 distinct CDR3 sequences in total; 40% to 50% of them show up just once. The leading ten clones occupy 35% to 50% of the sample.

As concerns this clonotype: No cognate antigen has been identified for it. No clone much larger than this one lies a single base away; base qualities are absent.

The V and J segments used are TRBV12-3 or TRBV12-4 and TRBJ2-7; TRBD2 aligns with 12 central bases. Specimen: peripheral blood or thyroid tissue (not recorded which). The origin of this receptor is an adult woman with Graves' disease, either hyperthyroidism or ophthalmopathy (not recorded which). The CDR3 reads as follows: CASSLDSRGLAGIYEQYF. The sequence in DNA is TGTGCCAGCAGTTTAGATTCGCGCGGACTAGCGGGGATCTACGAGCAGTACTTC.